This T cell receptor (beta chain) was sequenced during a study of blood T cells in healthy people across ages. Study outcomes and limitations: Long-lived donors had more naive CD4+ cells and higher diversity than aged donors. Across the age range, TCR beta diversity per million T cells fell in a roughly linear way.

In regard to this clonotype: The antigen remains unidentified.

This CDR3 has 14 residues. CDR1 is SEHNR, CDR2 FQNEAQ, per germline (reference sequence). The V end was cut by 6 bases, the J end by 5 bases, with 16 bases between. A second 7 to 11 cycle PCR used barcoded and J-beta primers. Each CDR3 protein gets one entry after TCRdb re-called the 5' RACE reads with MiXCR. The sample consists of some 800,000 distinct CDR3 sequences, roughly 44% of them appearing once. V is TRBV7-9 and J is TRBJ1-2; the D gene is possibly TRBD1 (5 bases). This TCR was recovered from a man aged 60 to 75 in good health. Sequenced material: blood. The CDR3 DNA reads TGTGCCAGCAGGGTAGGGTCAGGGCAGTATGGCTACACCTTC. Amino acids: CASRVGSGQYGYTF.